This T cell receptor beta chain is from a study of siplizumab effects on memory and regulatory T cells. The CDR3 sequence is 14 residues long. V shed 5 bases and J shed 0 bases, with 11 bases lying between them. Germline CDR1 is SGHNT and CDR2 is YENEEA. Here immunoSEQ multiplex PCR was the method, and the copy in TCRdb shows in-frame clones only, minus some. The profile shows 98,000 or so clones, over 90% of them singletons. The receptor was derived from a human donor in good health. V and J are TRBV11-3 and TRBJ2-7; D may be TRBD2 (6 bases). Source material: Tregs sorted from blood. CDR3 amino acids: CASSLRRASYEQYF. CDR3 coding DNA: TGTGCCAGCAGCCTGCGGAGGGCCTCCTACGAGCAGTACTTC.